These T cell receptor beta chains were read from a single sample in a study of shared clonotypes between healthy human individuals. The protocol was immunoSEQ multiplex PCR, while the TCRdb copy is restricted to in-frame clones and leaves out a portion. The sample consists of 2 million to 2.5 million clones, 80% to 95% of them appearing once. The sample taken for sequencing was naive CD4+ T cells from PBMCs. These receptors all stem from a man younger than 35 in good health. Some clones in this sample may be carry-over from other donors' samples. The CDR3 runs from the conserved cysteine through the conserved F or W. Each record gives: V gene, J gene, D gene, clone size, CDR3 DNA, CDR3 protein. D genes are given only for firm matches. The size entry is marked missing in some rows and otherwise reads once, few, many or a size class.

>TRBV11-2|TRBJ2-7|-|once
TGTGCCAGCAGCTTCGGGAGACCATTATCCTACGAGCAGTACTTC
CASSFGRPLSYEQYF
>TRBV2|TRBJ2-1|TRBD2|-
TGTGCCAGCAGCGCCACTAGCGGGAGGAGCTCCTACAATGAGCAGTTCTTC
CASSATSGRSSYNEQFF
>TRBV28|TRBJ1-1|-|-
TGTGCCAGCAGTTTGGGGGGGGTGAACACTGAAGCTTTCTTT
CASSLGGVNTEAFF
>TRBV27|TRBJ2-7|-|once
TGTGCCAGCACCCTTTCGGGACTTAGCATCTACGAGCAGTACTTC
CASTLSGLSIYEQYF
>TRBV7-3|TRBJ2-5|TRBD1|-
TGTGCCAGCAGCATAGGGACAGGGGGTAGGGAGACCCAGTACTTC
CASSIGTGGRETQYF
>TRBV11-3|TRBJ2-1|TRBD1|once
TGTGCCAGCAGCCAGCGACAGGGGGCAGGGGATGAGCAGTTCTTC
CASSQRQGAGDEQFF
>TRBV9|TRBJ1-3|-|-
TGTGCCAGCAGCGTCGGGGGAACTGGAAACACCATATATTTT
CASSVGGTGNTIYF
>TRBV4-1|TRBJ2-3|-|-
TGCGCCAGCAGCCATCCCGTAACAGATACGCAGTATTTT
CASSHPVTDTQYF
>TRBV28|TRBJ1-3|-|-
TGTGCCAGCAGTTTATATGCCTCTGGAAACACCATATATTTT
CASSLYASGNTIYF
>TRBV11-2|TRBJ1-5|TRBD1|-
TGTGCCAGCAGCCCGGGACAGGGTTACAATCAGCCCCAGCATTTT
CASSPGQGYNQPQHF
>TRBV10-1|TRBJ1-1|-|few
TGCGCCAGCAGTACAGGGAAATCTTTATCTGAAGCTTTCTTT
CASSTGKSLSEAFF
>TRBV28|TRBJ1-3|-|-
TGTGCCAGCAGTACATACCCCGGTTCCGTTGGAAACACCATATATTTT
CASSTYPGSVGNTIYF
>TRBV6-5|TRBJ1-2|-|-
TGTGCCAGCAGTTACGTTCCCTTGGTGAGCGGCTACACCTTC
CASSYVPLVSGYTF
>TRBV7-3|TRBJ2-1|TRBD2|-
TGTGCCAGCAGCTTACAAGCGGGAGTGGTCTACAATGAGCAGTTCTTC
CASSLQAGVVYNEQFF
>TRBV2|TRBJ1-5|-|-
TGTGCCAGCCGGGACATAACTAGCAATCAGCCCCAGCATTTT
CASRDITSNQPQHF
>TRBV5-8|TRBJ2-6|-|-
TGTGCCAGCCGAATGTTATCCACACAAAGTCGGGCCAACGTCCTGACTTTC
CASRMLSTQSRANVLTF
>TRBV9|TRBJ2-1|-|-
TGTGCCAGCAGCGTAGGGTCGGGCGCTGAGCAGTTCTTC
CASSVGSGAEQFF
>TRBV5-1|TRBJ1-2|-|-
TGCGCCAGCAGCTTTAGGTTTACCTATCCTAGCGGCTACACCTTC
CASSFRFTYPSGYTF
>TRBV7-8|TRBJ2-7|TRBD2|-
TGTGCCAGCAGCTACAACCGACTAGCGGCCGCCCCCTACGAGCAGTACTTC
CASSYNRLAAAPYEQYF
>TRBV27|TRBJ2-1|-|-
TGTGCCAGCAGTTTATCCCGACTGTTGAGCTCCTACAATGAGCAGTTCTTC
CASSLSRLLSSYNEQFF
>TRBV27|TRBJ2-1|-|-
TGTGCCAGCAGTTTTCGGGGGGCCTTTCTATACAATGAGCAGTTCTTC
CASSFRGAFLYNEQFF
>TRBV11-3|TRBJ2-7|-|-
TGTGCCAGCAGTCGTTCTAGCGCTTACGAGCAGTACTTC
CASSRSSAYEQYF
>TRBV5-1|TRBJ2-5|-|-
TGCGCCAGCAGCAACCCGAGCGGAGCTGGAGAGACCCAGTACTTC
CASSNPSGAGETQYF
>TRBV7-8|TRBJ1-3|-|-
TGTGCCAGCAGCTTACCAACCGGATTGAAAAACACCATATATTTT
CASSLPTGLKNTIYF
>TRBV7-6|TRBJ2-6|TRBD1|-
TGTGCCAGCAGCCATCCGGGAAAGGGGGCAAAACGAAGCTCTGGGGCCAACGTCCTGACTTTC
CASSHPGKGAKRSSGANVLTF
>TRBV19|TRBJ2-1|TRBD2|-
TGTGCCAGTAGTACCGGACTAGCGAGCTACAATGAGCAGTTCTTC
CASSTGLASYNEQFF
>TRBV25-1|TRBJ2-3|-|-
TGTGCCAGCAGTGAAGCCCCGGGGGTCGGAGATACGCAGTATTTT
CASSEAPGVGDTQYF
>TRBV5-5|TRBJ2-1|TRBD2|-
TGTGCCAGCAGCTTAGATAGCGGGAGCGGCTACAATGAGCAGTTCTTC
CASSLDSGSGYNEQFF
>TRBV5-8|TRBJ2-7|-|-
TGTGCCAGCACGGACAGATACTCCTACGAGCAGTACTTC
CASTDRYSYEQYF
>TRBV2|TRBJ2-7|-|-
TGTGCCAGCAGTGCGACCGGTACCCGGGCGGTAACCTCCTACGAGCAGTACTTC
CASSATGTRAVTSYEQYF
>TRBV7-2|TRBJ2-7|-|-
TGTGCCAGCAGCTTAGTTGGGGGGACGGCCTACGAGCAGTACTTC
CASSLVGGTAYEQYF
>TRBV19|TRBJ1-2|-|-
TGTGCCAGTAGCCCCTTTGGGATCTATGGCTACACCTTC
CASSPFGIYGYTF
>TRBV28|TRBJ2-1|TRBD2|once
TGTGCCAGCAGTTTAAAACTGCTAGCGGCTGATTACAATGAGCAGTTCTTC
CASSLKLLAADYNEQFF
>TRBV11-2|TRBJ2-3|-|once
TGTGCCAGCAGCTTAGTAGTGGATACGCAGTATTTT
CASSLVVDTQYF
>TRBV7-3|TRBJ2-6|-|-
TGTGCCAGCAGTTTGGACAGCGTCTCGGCCAACGTCCTGACTTTC
CASSLDSVSANVLTF
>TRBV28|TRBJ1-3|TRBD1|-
TGTGCCAGCAGTTTATACAGGGGAGCTGGAAACACCATATATTTT
CASSLYRGAGNTIYF
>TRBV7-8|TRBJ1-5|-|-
TGTGCCAGCAGCGCCGCTACAGCGTTCAATCAGCCCCAGCATTTT
CASSAATAFNQPQHF
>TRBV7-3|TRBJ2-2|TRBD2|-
TGTGCCAGCAGCGGGACTAGCGGGAGTTTGTACACCGGGGAGCTGTTTTTT
CASSGTSGSLYTGELFF
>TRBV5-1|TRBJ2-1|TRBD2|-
TGCGCCAGCAGCTTGTTCCTAGCGGGAGGGCCCTACAATGAGCAGTTCTTC
CASSLFLAGGPYNEQFF
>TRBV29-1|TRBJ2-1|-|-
TGCAGCGTTGTCAAAGGCACCTCCTCCTACAATGAGCAGTTCTTC
CSVVKGTSSYNEQFF